The 24 T cell receptor beta chains listed next were all sequenced from one sample in a study of cytotoxic CD8 clonotypes in ibrutinib-treated CLL. TCRdb's table, derived via immunoSEQ multiplex PCR, lists solely in-frame clones and lacks some. Here the sample spans several thousand clones, 65% to 70% being singletons. The sequenced sample was PBMCs, obtained before ibrutinib treatment. These receptors all stem from a human donor with chronic lymphocytic leukemia.

A few counts support this clone. This sequence joins TRBV11-3 and TRBJ2-2; 7 bases map to TRBD1. With V trimmed by 1 base and J by 5 bases, 1 base remained unmatched. The germline CDR1 and CDR2 sequences are SGHNT and YENEEA. The CDR3 length is 14 residues. The CDR3 DNA reads TGTGCCAGCAGCTTAGCCAGGGGGACCGGGGAGCTGTTTTTT. Its protein is CASSLARGTGELFF.

The J gene is TRBJ2-5, the V gene TRBV4-2; 11 bases line up with TRBD2. With V trimmed by 4 bases and J by 1 base, 5 bases remained unmatched. The germline CDR1 and CDR2 sequences are LGHNA and YNFKEQ. This CDR3 comprises 16 residues. The CDR3 DNA reads TGTGCCAGCAGCCCTACTAGCGGGGGCCTCCAAGAGACCCAGTACTTC. It specifies CASSPTSGGLQETQYF.

The chain joins TRBV10-2 to TRBJ2-7; D is ambiguous. V was pared by 1 base and J by 5 bases, with 9 bases between. From germline, CDR1 is WSHSY and CDR2 SAAADI. The CDR3 length is 13 residues. The CDR3 DNA follows: TGCGCCAGCAGTGAGTGGGTTGGTAACGAGCAGTACTTC. Amino acid sequence: CASSEWVGNEQYF.

V is TRBV11-2 and J is TRBJ2-5, with 13 positions matching TRBD2. Germline V gene lookup returns CDR1 SGHAT and CDR2 FQNNGV. The CDR3 is made up of 15 amino acids. Germline trimming cut 6 bases from V and 5 bases from J; bases unmatched to any gene: 6. DNA for the CDR3: TGTGCCAGCAGTTCCGGGACTAGCGGGGAGGAGACCCAGTACTTC. It yields the protein CASSSGTSGEETQYF.

This chain uses TRBV19 with TRBJ1-2; 8 positions match TRBD1. CDR1 is LNHDA, CDR2 SQIVND, per germline (reference sequence). CDR3 size: 16 residues. V trimming: 3 bases; J trimming: 4 bases; junction bases outside the gene matches: 10. The CDR3 DNA reads as TGTGCCAGTAGTATGGTCGCAGGGGGCATTGGCTATGGCTACACCTTC. Translated, it gives CASSMVAGGIGYGYTF.

The V gene is TRBV19, the J gene TRBJ2-2; D gene ambiguous. Between the trimmed V and J ends, which lost 7 bases and 6 bases, there was a span of 12 bases. This CDR3 comprises 13 residues. In germline, CDR1 is LNHDA, CDR2 SQIVND (reference sequence). The DNA for the CDR3 is TGTGCCAGTATCCCAGGCTGGGCCGGGGAGCTGTTTTTT. Amino acids: CASIPGWAGELFF.

This chain connects TRBV5-4 to TRBJ1-1; D might be TRBD1 (5 bases). This CDR3 is 13 amino acids long. The ends were cut back, 1 base at V and 9 bases at J, with 13 bases in the middle. Germline CDR1 reads SGHNT; CDR2 reads YYREEE (reference sequence). In DNA form, the CDR3 reads TGTGCCAGCAGCTTGTCCGGGACGGTGAAAGCTTTCTTT. Amino acids: CASSLSGTVKAFF.

V usage is TRBV7-9 and J usage is TRBJ1-4; TRBD1 matches 10 bases. The CDR3 consists of 18 residues. In germline, CDR1 is SEHNR, CDR2 FQNEAQ (reference sequence). V shed 3 bases, J shed 0 bases, and the junction held 7 bases outside the gene matches. The CDR3 loop reads CASSFRTGGTSTNEKLFF. CDR3 bases: TGTGCCAGCAGCTTCCGGACAGGGGGGACCTCAACTAATGAAAAACTGTTTTTT.

The chain links TRBV2 to TRBJ1-5; unclear D gene. Between the trimmed V and J ends, which lost 2 bases and 7 bases, there was a span of 12 bases. Germline CDR1 and CDR2: SNHLY and FYNNEI. The CDR3 is 14 residues long. The CDR3 loop reads CASSEIGLDQPQHF. Written as DNA, the CDR3 is TGTGCCAGCAGTGAAATTGGGTTGGACCAGCCCCAGCATTTT.

The chain combines TRBV4-2 with TRBJ1-2; maybe TRBD1 (5 bases). V lost 5 bases and J lost 4, with 11 bases in between. The CDR3 consists of 13 residues. Germline V CDR1 and CDR2: LGHNA, YNFKEQ. The CDR3 bases are TGTGCCAGCAGCTTGACGGGGGGCTATGGCTACACCTTC. As protein: CASSLTGGYGYTF.

The gene calls are TRBV5-5 and TRBJ2-3; 15 bases fit TRBD2. Germline lookup yields CDR1 SGHKS and CDR2 YYEKEE (reference sequence). CDR3 length: 16 residues. Germline trimming cut 3 bases from V and 4 bases from J; bases unmatched to any gene: 3. The CDR3 DNA reads as TGTGCCAGCAGCTGGGGACTAGCGGGGGGCGCAGATACGCAGTATTTT. It is translated as CASSWGLAGGADTQYF.

This chain links TRBV6-5 with TRBJ1-2; unclear D gene. V lost 2 bases to trimming and J lost 4 bases, with 14 bases between them. The CDR3 consists of 15 residues. Germline V gene lookup returns CDR1 MNHEY and CDR2 SVGAGI. The CDR3 region is CASSYDERSAYGYTF. Here the CDR3 DNA reads TGTGCCAGCAGTTACGACGAGAGGAGCGCCTATGGCTACACCTTC.

The chain recombines TRBV7-9 with TRBJ2-3, with a possible D match to TRBD2 (5 bases). Germline CDR1 is SEHNR and CDR2 is FQNEAQ (reference sequence). Deletions cut 3 bases from V and 0 bases from J, with 16 bases between. This CDR3 is built from 17 residues. CDR3 region: CASSFLAGISSTDTQYF. DNA of the CDR3: TGTGCCAGCAGCTTCCTTGCCGGGATTTCTAGCACAGATACGCAGTATTTT.

The chain carries TRBV5-1 and TRBJ2-7; D might be TRBD2 (5 bases). The CDR3 is 14 amino acids. V was clipped by 0 bases and J by 3 bases, with 10 bases between them. CDR1 and CDR2 (germline): SGHRS, YFSETQ. The CDR3 nucleotides are TGCGCCAGCAGCTTGGTAGACTATCACTACGAGCAGTACTTC. Amino acids: CASSLVDYHYEQYF.

This clone was seen only a few times. The rearrangement joins TRBV14 to TRBJ1-2, with 7 nucleotides matching TRBD1. J was trimmed by 4 bases and V by 4 bases; bases with no gene match: 6. The CDR3 runs to 14 residues. CDR1 and CDR2 (germline): SGHDN, FVKESK. Here the CDR3 DNA reads TGTGCCAGCAGCCTTGGGACAGAGGCCTATGGCTACACCTTC. Amino acids: CASSLGTEAYGYTF.

This chain uses TRBV7-9 with TRBJ2-7; D remains unclear. The V gene lost 1 base and the J gene lost 7 bases, with 5 bases spanning the gap. CDR3 length: 11 amino acids. Germline loops: CDR1 SEHNR, CDR2 FQNEAQ (reference sequence). For the CDR3, the DNA is TGTGCCAGCAGCTTAGTGGGGGAGCAGTACTTC. Its protein product is CASSLVGEQYF.

The V call is TRBV5-1, the J call TRBJ2-6; D remains ambiguous. Germline V lookup: CDR1 SGHRS, CDR2 YFSETQ. The CDR3 has 14 residues. Between the trimmed V and J ends, which lost 5 bases and 1 base, there was a span of 7 bases. CDR3 sequence reads: CASSGFSGANVLTF. The CDR3 region has the DNA TGCGCCAGCAGTGGGTTTTCTGGGGCCAACGTCCTGACTTTC.

The chain joins TRBV5-1 to TRBJ1-1, with 10 bases identical to TRBD1. The CDR3 consists of 16 residues. CDR1 is SGHRS and CDR2 is YFSETQ in the germline V gene. The junction had 3 bases not matched to a gene; V was cut back by 0 bases and J by 1 base. CDR3 coding DNA: TGCGCCAGCAGCTTGGGGACAGGGGGATCGAACACTGAAGCTTTCTTT. Protein product: CASSLGTGGSNTEAFF.

V gene TRBV4-1 combines with J gene TRBJ1-3; possible D gene TRBD1, 6 bases. The CDR3 consists of 14 residues. V dropped 5 bases and J dropped 0 bases, with 8 bases sitting between them. Germline CDR1 reads MGHRA; CDR2 reads YSYEKL. The CDR3: CASSRGSSGNTIYF. The CDR3 nucleotides read TGCGCCAGCAGCAGGGGGTCCTCTGGAAACACCATATATTTT.

In DNA, the CDR3 is TGTGCCAGCCGTCCCGTACAGGGTGAAGCTTTCTTT. Its translation: CASRPVQGEAFF. The chain joins TRBV7-9 to TRBJ1-1, with TRBD1 as a possible D gene (6 bases). CDR3 length equals 12 residues. V was cut by 8 bases and J by 7 bases, with 14 bases left in between. Germline values: CDR1 SEHNR, CDR2 FQNEAQ (reference sequence).

This clone was found a few times. The genes are TRBV14 and TRBJ1-6, with D unclear. The germline V gene has CDR1 SGHDN and CDR2 FVKESK. V was cut by 7 bases and J by 7 bases, with 17 bases left in between. This CDR3 spans 15 amino acids. CDR3 in amino acids: CASNSGGRANSPLHF. The DNA for the CDR3 is TGTGCCAGCAATTCTGGAGGGCGCGCGAATTCACCCCTCCACTTT.

The J gene is TRBJ1-1, the V gene TRBV27; 7 bases line up with TRBD1. V shed 5 bases and J 4 bases; nucleotides not matched to a gene: 4. Germline V CDR1 and CDR2: MNHEY, SMNVEV (reference sequence). The CDR3 spans 13 residues. The CDR3 sequence: CASSIQGGTEAFF. The CDR3 DNA reads TGTGCCAGCAGTATTCAGGGGGGCACTGAAGCTTTCTTT.

This clone was counted a few times. V usage is TRBV7-8 and J usage is TRBJ2-7, with D perhaps TRBD2 (6 bases). The CDR3 runs to 13 residues. In germline, CDR1 is SGHVS, CDR2 FQNEAQ. V was cut by 5 bases and J by 2 bases, with 10 bases left in between. The CDR3 coding sequence is TGTGCCAGCAGCATCCGCGGGGCCTACGAGCAGTACTTC. Protein: CASSIRGAYEQYF.

In its sample, this clone was seen a few times. V is TRBV27 and J is TRBJ1-5; a possible D gene is TRBD1 (5 bases). The CDR3 is 17 residues long. Germline CDR1 is MNHEY and CDR2 is SMNVEV (reference sequence). V was clipped by 7 bases and J by 0 bases, with 19 bases between them. For the CDR3, the DNA is TGTGCCAGCAACTCCCGGGCCCCGGGGGTTAGCAATCAGCCCCAGCATTTT. Its protein product is CASNSRAPGVSNQPQHF.